The 17 T cell receptor beta chains presented below share a single source sample, sequenced in a study of low-dose radiotherapy and immunotherapy resistance in tumors. Time point specified: before trial treatment. TRAV- and TRBV-specific primers were used for first-strand cDNA, which covered alpha and beta chains. TCR amplification involved around 22 PCR cycles with a constant-region primer and V-primer adapter. Using its own MiXCR run on the reads, TCRdb lists one record per CDR3 protein. The data contain 85,000 to 95,000 distinct CDR3 sequences, 8% to 10% of them seen just once; the ten biggest clones take up around 1%. The sequenced sample was PBMCs, obtained before treatment. Source of these receptors: a male donor with prostate cancer.

In this sample, this clonotype turned up many times. The chain recombines TRBV7-2 with TRBJ2-1, with 9 bases aligning to TRBD2. This CDR3 region has 14 residues. V gave up 11 bases and J gave up 1 base; unmatched junction bases: 6. Germline V gene lookup returns CDR1 SGHTA and CDR2 FQGNSA. This CDR3 reads CAVAGAGSYNEQFF. The CDR3 DNA follows: TGTGCCGTAGCGGGAGCGGGATCCTACAATGAGCAGTTCTTC.

This clonotype was picked up many times. The rearrangement links TRBV7-2 to TRBJ2-7; 11 bases are a match to TRBD2. Germline V gene sequence: CDR1 SGHTA, CDR2 FQGNSA. This CDR3 is built from 15 residues. Losses at the gene ends were 2 bases for V and 5 bases for J; bases not matched to a gene: 5. The CDR3 sequence is CASSLTSGSTHEQYF. CDR3 nucleotides: TGTGCCAGCAGCTTAACTAGCGGGAGTACCCACGAGCAGTACTTC.

Remarks on this clonotype: A far larger clone is one nucleotide away, so this likely arose from a read error. The gene calls are TRBV6-1 and TRBJ2-1; 15 bases align to TRBD2. This CDR3 has 19 residues. CDR1 MNHNS and CDR2 SASEGT come from the germline V gene. V lost 3 bases and J lost 13; bases outside the gene matches: 19. The CDR3 spells CASSDSAGLAGGRQETQFF. The CDR3 region has the DNA TGTGCCAGCAGTGATTCTGCCGGACTAGCGGGAGGGCGACAAGAGACCCAGTTCTTC.

There are many counts of this clonotype. The chain employs TRBV10-3 and TRBJ2-3; TRBD2 matches at 11 bases. This CDR3 has 14 amino acids. CDR1 is ENHRY, CDR2 SYGVKD, per germline. Unmatched junction bases numbered 5, after V lost 6 bases and J lost 6 bases. CDR3 amino acids: CAIREGTSGDTQYF. The CDR3 DNA reads TGTGCCATCAGGGAGGGGACTAGCGGCGATACGCAGTATTTT.

This clonotype was counted ten times or more. The chain is built from TRBV20-1 and TRBJ1-5; TRBD1 might be the D (5 bases). Trimming took off 6 bases at V and 0 bases at J, with 12 bases between the two ends. The CDR3 has 14 residues. CDR1 DFQATT and CDR2 SNEGSKA come from the germline V gene (reference sequence). CDR3 DNA sequence: TGCAGTGCGGACGGGGGGTATAGCAATCAGCCCCAGCATTTT. Protein sequence: CSADGGYSNQPQHF.

This clonotype came up many times. In nucleotides, the CDR3 is TGTGCCAGCAGTTTATCGGTTAAGACCCAGTACTTC. Encoded protein: CASSLSVKTQYF. The chain recombines TRBV28 with TRBJ2-5; D ambiguous. CDR1 is MDHEN, CDR2 SYDVKM, per germline. The CDR3 length is 12 residues. Trimming left V 1 base short and J 6 bases short, with 6 bases between. The full variable domain, rest sourced from reference TRBV28 and TRBJ2-5, is DVKVTQSSRYLVKRTGEKVFLECVQDMDHENMFWYRQDPGLGLRLIYFSYDVKMKEKGDIPEGYSVSREKKERFSLILESASTNQTSMYLCASSLSVKTQYFGPGTRLLVL.

This clonotype was counted at least ten times. V is TRBV20-1 and J is TRBJ2-3; 7 bases match TRBD2. V lost 6 bases to trimming and J lost 4 bases; unmatched junction nucleotides: 13. There are 15 residues in the CDR3. Germline CDR1 reads DFQATT; CDR2 reads SNEGSKA (reference sequence). As DNA, the CDR3 is TGCAGTGCCCGGGAGGCGGGGAGAGTCGCAGATACGCAGTATTTT. This codes for CSAREAGRVADTQYF.

This clonotype was counted many times. The DNA of the CDR3 is TGTGCCAGCAGTTACGACAGGGGGCGAGGGACTGAAGCTTTCTTT. It translates to CASSYDRGRGTEAFF. The rearrangement links TRBV6-2 or TRBV6-3 to TRBJ1-1; 10 nucleotides line up with TRBD1. V shed 2 bases and J 5 bases; nucleotides not matched to a gene: 5. This CDR3 region has 15 residues. Germline loops: CDR1 MNHEY, CDR2 SVGEGT.

This clonotype came up many times. The chain couples TRBV7-9 to TRBJ2-6; TRBD1 aligns across 7 bases. Losses at the gene ends were 8 bases for V and 6 bases for J; bases not matched to a gene: 10. Germline-derived CDR1 and CDR2 are SEHNR and FQNEAQ (reference sequence). The CDR3 length is 15 residues. CDR3 in amino acids: CASGKTGPTANVLTF. The CDR3 coding sequence is TGTGCCAGCGGAAAGACAGGGCCGACGGCCAACGTCCTGACTTTC.

At least ten counts were recorded for this clonotype. This chain links TRBV18 with TRBJ2-7; 7 bases fit TRBD2. CDR3 length: 15 residues. Losses at the gene ends were 2 bases for V and 3 bases for J; bases not matched to a gene: 7. The germline V gene has CDR1 KGHSH and CDR2 LQKENI. In DNA, the CDR3 is TGTGCCAGCTCACCAGGTCTAGCGGAGCACTACGAGCAGTACTTC. Residues: CASSPGLAEHYEQYF. Full variable domain (outside the CDR3, taken from reference TRBV18 and TRBJ2-7): NAGVMQNPRHLVRRRGQEARLRCSPMKGHSHVYWYRQLPEEGLKFMVYLQKENIIDESGMPKERFSAEFPKEGPSILRIQQVVRGDSAAYFCASSPGLAEHYEQYFGPGTRLTVT.

At least ten counts were recorded for this clonotype. V and J are TRBV6-2 or TRBV6-3 and TRBJ1-3; D is perhaps TRBD1 (5 bases). From germline, CDR1 is MNHEY and CDR2 SVGEGT. There are 13 residues in the CDR3. The ends were cut back, 8 bases at V and 0 bases at J, with 8 bases in the middle. CDR3: CASGADSGNTIYF. For the CDR3, the DNA is TGTGCCAGCGGGGCCGACTCTGGAAACACCATATATTTT.

In this sample, this clonotype turned up many times. CDR3: CASTKRTGGETQYF. The DNA of the CDR3 is TGTGCCAGCACCAAAAGGACAGGGGGAGAGACCCAGTACTTC. J is TRBJ2-5 and V is TRBV6-2 or TRBV6-3, with 10 nucleotides matching TRBD1. Germline V lookup: CDR1 MNHEY, CDR2 SVGEGT. CDR3 length: 14 residues. The V and J ends lost 7 bases and 4 bases, in that order; junction bases with no gene match: 6.

In this sample, this clonotype turned up many times. The chain recombines TRBV6-2 or TRBV6-3 with TRBJ2-1; the D is unclear. Per the germline V gene, CDR1 is MNHEY and CDR2 is SVGEGT. The CDR3 is 11 amino acids. The V and J ends lost 3 bases and 10 bases respectively, with 7 bases between them. This CDR3 reads CASSYSGEQFF. The CDR3 DNA is TGTGCCAGCAGTTATTCCGGGGAGCAGTTCTTC.

The table lists this clonotype with many counts. The chain has TRBV18 and TRBJ1-1, with unresolved D. Trimming removed 4 bases at V and 0 bases at J, with 15 bases between. The CDR3 has 16 residues. The germline gives CDR1 KGHSH, CDR2 LQKENI. The CDR3 spells CASSRVVNSVNTEAFF. CDR3 in DNA: TGTGCCAGCTCACGAGTCGTGAACTCGGTGAACACTGAAGCTTTCTTT.

This clonotype was observed at least ten times. The J gene is TRBJ2-2, the V gene TRBV20-1; D is perhaps TRBD1 (6 bases). Germline assignment: CDR1 DFQATT and CDR2 SNEGSKA (reference sequence). Trimming left V 3 bases short and J 0 bases short, with 11 bases between. The CDR3 spans 15 residues. CDR3 sequence (DNA): TGCAGTGCTAGCTCACAGGGATCGAACACCGGGGAGCTGTTTTTT. This codes for CSASSQGSNTGELFF.

This clonotype was observed many times. The chain uses TRBV7-2 and TRBJ2-1, with TRBD2 matching over 11 bases. The CDR3 is 16 amino acids. J gave up 8 bases and V 5 bases, and 11 bases lay outside the gene matches. Germline loops: CDR1 SGHTA, CDR2 FQGNSA. The CDR3 loop is CASSKPGLAGLDEQFF. Here the CDR3 DNA reads TGTGCCAGCAGCAAACCCGGACTAGCGGGCCTGGATGAGCAGTTCTTC.

This clonotype occurred many times. V and J are TRBV29-1 and TRBJ1-1; D gene unclear. Looked up from germline, CDR1 is SQVTM and CDR2 is ANQGSEA. V lost 5 bases to trimming and J lost 1 base, with 8 bases between them. CDR3 length: 12 residues. In DNA, the CDR3 is TGCAGCGTTATACAAGAGAACACTGAAGCTTTCTTT. It translates to CSVIQENTEAFF.